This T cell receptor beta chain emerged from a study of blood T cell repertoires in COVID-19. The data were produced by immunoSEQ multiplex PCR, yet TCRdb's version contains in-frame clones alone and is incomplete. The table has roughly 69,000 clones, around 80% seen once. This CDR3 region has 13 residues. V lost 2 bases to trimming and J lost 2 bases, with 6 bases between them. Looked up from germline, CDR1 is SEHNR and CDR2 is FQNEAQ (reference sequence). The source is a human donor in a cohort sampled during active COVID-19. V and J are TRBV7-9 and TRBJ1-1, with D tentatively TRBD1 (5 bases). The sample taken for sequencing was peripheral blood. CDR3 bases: TGTGCCAGCAGCTTACAGGGCAACACTGAAGCTTTCTTT. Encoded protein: CASSLQGNTEAFF.